These 27 T cell receptor beta chains came from one sample sequenced in a study of T-cell memory formation after mild COVID-19. TCRdb called the 5' RACE reads again in MiXCR, with one record for every CDR3 protein. Among about 200,000 distinct CDR3 sequences listed, around 9.1% were seen once. The sequenced sample was PBMCs or a T cell subset sorted from them (not recorded which). The receptors here all came from a man between 18 and 35 years old who had mild COVID-19 (a few samples of this study predate the infection). Cell type and time point are not known.

This clonotype has just a few counts. J is TRBJ2-5 and V is TRBV5-6; 8 bases fit TRBD1. This CDR3 has 16 amino acids. V shed 4 bases, J shed 4 bases, and the junction held 12 bases outside the gene matches. Germline lookup yields CDR1 SGHDT and CDR2 YYEEEE. This CDR3 is CASSPTGAGKLETQYF. CDR3 sequence (DNA): TGTGCCAGCAGCCCGACAGGGGCGGGAAAGCTAGAGACCCAGTACTTC.

This clonotype was detected a few times. The chain is built from TRBV19 and TRBJ1-2; D is possibly TRBD1 (5 bases). Germline-derived CDR1 and CDR2 are LNHDA and SQIVND (reference sequence). Trimming removed 8 bases at V and 7 bases at J, with 14 bases between. This CDR3 region has 12 residues. CDR3 in DNA: TGTGCCAGTGCCCCCGGGACGTTTGGCTACACCTTC. It is translated as CASAPGTFGYTF.

J is TRBJ1-2 and V is TRBV3-1; the match to TRBD1 covers 7 bases. CDR1 LGHDT and CDR2 YNNKEL come from the germline V gene (reference sequence). V shed 3 bases and J 4 bases; nucleotides not matched to a gene: 11. The CDR3 has 16 amino acids. CDR3: CASSHTTGRRVYGYTF. The CDR3 DNA follows: TGTGCCAGCAGCCACACGACAGGGAGGAGGGTCTATGGCTACACCTTC.

The chain recombines TRBV5-6 with TRBJ1-5, with a tentative D call TRBD1 (5 bases). Germline V gene data show CDR1 as SGHDT and CDR2 as YYEEEE. V dropped 2 bases and J dropped 7 bases, with 16 bases sitting between them. This CDR3 comprises 15 residues. The CDR3 sequence is CASSFLTGADQPQHF. CDR3 in DNA: TGTGCCAGCAGCTTCCTTACCGGGGCCGACCAGCCCCAGCATTTT.

This clonotype was recorded many times. The chain is built from TRBV5-1 and TRBJ1-1, with no clear D. Trimming cost V 4 bases and J 1 base, with 8 bases left between them. From germline, CDR1 is SGHRS and CDR2 YFSETQ. The CDR3 extends over 13 amino acids. Written as DNA, the CDR3 is TGCGCCAGCAGCCCAGACTGGAACACTGAAGCTTTCTTT. It specifies CASSPDWNTEAFF.

The chain is built from TRBV15 and TRBJ2-3; no clear D. The germline V gene has CDR1 LNHNV and CDR2 YYDKDF (reference sequence). V dropped 1 base and J dropped 2 bases, with 7 bases sitting between them. The CDR3 contains 14 residues. CDR3 nucleotide sequence: TGTGCCACCAGCAGAGGTCAGTCCACAGATACGCAGTATTTT. Translation: CATSRGQSTDTQYF. Using reference TRBV15 and TRBJ2-3 for the parts outside the CDR3, the full variable domain is DAMVIQNPRYQVTQFGKPVTLSCSQTLNHNVMYWYQQKSSQAPKLLFHYYDKDFNNEADTPDNFQSRRPNTSFCFLDIRSPGLGDTAMYLCATSRGQSTDTQYFGPGTRLTVL.

The chain recombines TRBV9 with TRBJ1-1, with D maybe TRBD1 (6 bases). V lost 3 bases to trimming and J lost 0 bases, with 9 bases between them. The CDR3 length is 14 residues. Germline-derived CDR1 and CDR2 are SGDLS and YYNGEE. This CDR3 reads CASSGDRMNTEAFF. In DNA form, the CDR3 reads TGTGCCAGCAGCGGTGACAGGATGAACACTGAAGCTTTCTTT.

Ten or more counts support this clonotype. This sequence joins TRBV12-3 or TRBV12-4 and TRBJ2-5, with no clear D. V was pared by 7 bases and J by 5 bases, with 17 bases between. This CDR3 spans 14 amino acids. This CDR3 is CASTHFGFEETQYF. The CDR3 coding sequence is TGTGCCAGCACCCATTTTGGTTTCGAGGAGACCCAGTACTTC.

The table lists this clonotype with many counts. The V gene is TRBV7-2, the J gene TRBJ1-2, with D possibly matching TRBD1 (5 bases). Trimming took off 4 bases at V and 8 bases at J, with 8 bases between the two ends. The CDR3 length is 11 residues. Germline CDR1 and CDR2: SGHTA and FQGNSA. CDR3 protein: CASSSRGGYTF. CDR3 nucleotides: TGTGCCAGCAGCTCGCGGGGGGGCTACACCTTC.

The rearrangement links TRBV5-1 to TRBJ2-5, with a possible D match to TRBD1 (6 bases). Trimming shortened V by 0 bases and J by 0 bases, and 27 bases separated the two germline ends. The CDR3 spans 21 residues. CDR1 is SGHRS, CDR2 YFSETQ, per germline. The CDR3 DNA follows: TGCGCCAGCAGCTTGGTTAAAGGGAGCAGGGGACGTTGGGCGGACCAAGAGACCCAGTACTTC. Translated, it gives CASSLVKGSRGRWADQETQYF. Full variable domain (outside the CDR3, taken from reference TRBV5-1 and TRBJ2-5): KAGVTQTPRYLIKTRGQQVTLSCSPISGHRSVSWYQQTPGQGLQFLFEYFSETQRNKGNFPGRFSGRQFSNSRSEMNVSTLELGDSALYLCASSLVKGSRGRWADQETQYFGPGTRLLVL.

This clonotype has just a few counts. The CDR3 DNA follows: TGTGCCAGCTCACCCCCCGGGACAGCCCTCTACGAGCAGTACTTC. Translation: CASSPPGTALYEQYF. The J gene is TRBJ2-7, the V gene TRBV18; 7 nucleotides align to TRBD1. CDR1 and CDR2 (germline): KGHSH, LQKENI. Trimming cost V 3 bases and J 3 bases; bases outside gene matches: 8. The CDR3 has 15 amino acids.

V usage is TRBV5-4 and J usage is TRBJ2-5; D is perhaps TRBD1 or TRBD2 (7 bases each). CDR3 length: 14 amino acids. V gave up 2 bases and J gave up 2 bases, with 10 bases separating them. Germline V lookup: CDR1 SGHNT, CDR2 YYREEE (reference sequence). The CDR3 DNA is TGTGCCAGCAGCTTCAGGGGGGGGCAAGAGACCCAGTACTTC. Translated, it gives CASSFRGGQETQYF.

The rearrangement joins TRBV20-1 to TRBJ1-2; 8 bases map to TRBD1. Germline V gene data show CDR1 as DFQATT and CDR2 as SNEGSKA (reference sequence). V shed 6 bases and J 8 bases; nucleotides not matched to a gene: 14. CDR3 length: 14 amino acids. The CDR3 nucleotides read TGCAGTGCGGGCACAGGACAGGGAGTTGGAGGCTACACCTTC. Protein: CSAGTGQGVGGYTF.

The chain recombines TRBV18 with TRBJ1-5; no reliable D call. CDR1 KGHSH and CDR2 LQKENI come from the germline V gene. Trimming took off 2 bases at V and 3 bases at J, with 8 bases between the two ends. There are 14 residues in the CDR3. CDR3 nucleotide sequence: TGTGCCAGCTCACCAGGGGAGTTCAATCAGCCCCAGCATTTT. The encoded protein is CASSPGEFNQPQHF.

The chain is built from TRBV29-1 and TRBJ2-3; 8 bases match TRBD1. The CDR3 consists of 12 residues. The germline V gene has CDR1 SQVTM and CDR2 ANQGSEA. Losses at the gene ends were 6 bases for V and 5 bases for J; bases not matched to a gene: 4. The chain's CDR3 is CSVDTGGDTQYF. The CDR3 DNA reads TGCAGCGTGGACACAGGGGGAGATACGCAGTATTTT.

The rearrangement joins TRBV12-3 or TRBV12-4 to TRBJ1-6; 7 bases align to TRBD1. The CDR3 loop spans 14 amino acids. The V segment lost 5 bases and the J segment 7 bases; nucleotides outside the gene matches: 5. The CDR3 nucleotides read TGTGCCAGCAGTGCGACAGGGTGGAATTCACCCCTCCACTTT. This gives the protein CASSATGWNSPLHF.

The chain joins TRBV5-4 to TRBJ2-5, with 10 bases that match TRBD1. V lost 5 bases and J lost 5; bases outside the gene matches: 6. CDR3 length: 14 amino acids. Germline lookup yields CDR1 SGHNT and CDR2 YYREEE (reference sequence). The CDR3 loop is CASRRQGAVETQYF. CDR3 nucleotides: TGTGCCAGCAGGAGACAGGGGGCTGTTGAGACCCAGTACTTC.

The sample holds a few counts of this clonotype. The chain joins TRBV5-4 to TRBJ1-2, with no clear D. The V gene lost 4 bases and the J gene lost 6 bases, with 10 bases spanning the gap. This CDR3 comprises 12 residues. The germline gives CDR1 SGHNT, CDR2 YYREEE (reference sequence). As DNA, the CDR3 is TGTGCCAGCAGCGATGTGTTGAATGGCTACACCTTC. Its protein is CASSDVLNGYTF.

V usage is TRBV6-2 or TRBV6-3 and J usage is TRBJ2-3; 7 bases fit TRBD2. This CDR3 contains 16 residues. The V segment lost 7 bases and the J segment 3 bases; nucleotides outside the gene matches: 13. The germline V gene encodes CDR1 MNHEY and CDR2 SVGEGT. CDR3 sequence reads: CASTLAGRTRTDTQYF. CDR3 in DNA: TGTGCCAGCACCTTGGCGGGAAGGACTAGGACAGATACGCAGTATTTT.

This clonotype came up many times. The chain is built from TRBV5-1 and TRBJ1-2, with D possibly TRBD1 on 5 matching bases. The CDR3 sequence is 13 residues long. The germline V gene encodes CDR1 SGHRS and CDR2 YFSETQ. V lost 6 bases and J lost 2, with 11 bases in between. CDR3 protein: CASKKEGNYGYTF. The DNA for the CDR3 is TGCGCCAGCAAAAAAGAGGGGAACTATGGCTACACCTTC.

This clonotype came up a few times. As DNA, the CDR3 is TGTGCCAGCAGTCTAAGGGAAGGGTTGGGTGAAGCTTTCTTT. It translates to CASSLREGLGEAFF. V usage is TRBV7-2 and J usage is TRBJ1-1, with no clear D. The CDR3 is made up of 14 amino acids. The germline CDR1 and CDR2 sequences are SGHTA and FQGNSA. V was clipped by 6 bases and J by 7 bases, with 18 bases between them.

The chain joins TRBV5-1 to TRBJ1-2; the match to TRBD1 covers 7 bases. The V gene's germline CDR1 is SGHRS and CDR2 YFSETQ. The CDR3 runs 13 residues. Trimming removed 7 bases from V and 0 bases from J; junction bases left unmatched: 3. The CDR3 reads CASRDSTNYGYTF. The CDR3 nucleotides are TGCGCCAGCCGGGACAGTACTAACTATGGCTACACCTTC.

The V and J genes are TRBV5-1 and TRBJ2-3; tentative D call: TRBD2 (7 bases). The CDR3 runs 15 residues. The germline V and J ends were trimmed by 4 bases and 0 bases, with 12 bases remaining between them. Germline CDR1 reads SGHRS; CDR2 reads YFSETQ. CDR3 residues: CASSTGGPSTDTQYF. The CDR3 bases are TGCGCCAGCAGCACCGGGGGGCCCAGCACAGATACGCAGTATTTT.

This clonotype was counted ten times or more. The chain employs TRBV7-2 and TRBJ2-7; 7 nucleotides line up with TRBD2. V lost 2 bases and J lost 6; bases outside the gene matches: 4. Germline V gene lookup returns CDR1 SGHTA and CDR2 FQGNSA. The length of the CDR3 is 13 residues. Written as DNA, the CDR3 is TGTGCCAGCAGCTTAACGGGACTACTCGAGCAGTACTTC. Its translation: CASSLTGLLEQYF. The full variable domain, with the rest looked up from reference TRBV7-2 and TRBJ2-7, is GAGVSQSPSNKVTEKGKDVELRCDPISGHTALYWYRQSLGQGLEFLIYFQGNSAPDKSGLPSDRFSAERTGGSVSTLTIQRTQQEDSAVYLCASSLTGLLEQYFGPGTRLTVT.

This chain uses TRBV29-1 with TRBJ2-3, with TRBD2 identical over 10 bases. Trimming removed 8 bases from V and 4 bases from J; junction bases left unmatched: 9. The CDR3 has 14 amino acids. The germline V gene encodes CDR1 SQVTM and CDR2 ANQGSEA. The CDR3 here is CSSLAGIIADTQYF. The CDR3 coding sequence is TGCAGCTCACTAGCGGGGATTATAGCAGATACGCAGTATTTT.

A few counts support this clonotype. The chain uses TRBV12-3 or TRBV12-4 and TRBJ1-1; D may be TRBD1 (6 bases). V lost 3 bases, J lost 7 bases, and 15 bases lay in between. The length of the CDR3 is 14 residues. CDR3 loop: CASSFTGSGSEAFF. CDR3 bases: TGTGCCAGCAGTTTTACAGGGTCAGGCAGTGAAGCTTTCTTT.

The J gene is TRBJ1-1, the V gene TRBV7-9, with a tentative D call TRBD1 (5 bases). The CDR3 spans 15 residues. CDR1 is SEHNR, CDR2 FQNEAQ, per germline (reference sequence). V was clipped by 1 base and J by 8 bases, with 17 bases between them. The DNA of the CDR3 is TGTGCCAGCAGCTTAGTTCTAATGGACACGGAAGAAGCTTTCTTT. This encodes CASSLVLMDTEEAFF.